The 32 T cell receptor beta chains given below trace back to one sample, sequenced in a study of T cell clonotyping in hematopoietic cell transplantation. Time point indicated: recipient sample about 28 days before transplant, after cytoreduction. Here immunoSEQ multiplex PCR was the method, and the copy in TCRdb shows in-frame clones only, minus some. The repertoire consists of more than 20,000 clones, with around 84% occurring once and the leading ten covering nearly 25%. The sample here was peripheral blood mononuclear cells, taken before stem cell transplant. These receptors all stem from a woman aged 60-70 years with acute myeloid leukemia. Some clones in this sample may be carry-over from other donors' samples.

The chain couples TRBV4-1 to TRBJ2-5, with D perhaps matching TRBD2 (6 bases). Per the germline V gene, CDR1 is MGHRA and CDR2 is YSYEKL. The CDR3 covers 15 residues. The V and J ends lost 0 bases and 2 bases respectively, with 10 bases between them. The CDR3, as DNA: TGCGCCAGCAGCCAAGAGGCTAGCGAACAAGAGACCCAGTACTTC. Its translation: CASSQEASEQETQYF.

The CDR3 here is CASSLQGASYEQYF. In nucleotides, the CDR3 is TGTGCCAGCAGCTTACAGGGGGCATCCTACGAGCAGTACTTC. This rearrangement joins TRBV7-2 to TRBJ2-7; 8 nucleotides match TRBD1. The germline CDR1 and CDR2 sequences are SGHTA and FQGNSA. The CDR3 is 14 residues long. V shed 2 bases and J 1 base; nucleotides not matched to a gene: 1.

The V and J genes are TRBV7-9 and TRBJ1-2; D is uncertain. The V end lost 5 bases, the J end lost 5 bases, and 12 bases lay between the germline ends. The length of the CDR3 is 13 residues. The germline gives CDR1 SEHNR, CDR2 FQNEAQ (reference sequence). The CDR3 protein is CASSMSQDYGYTF. The DNA of the CDR3 is TGTGCCAGCAGCATGTCGCAAGATTATGGCTACACCTTC.

This clone occurred once. The chain is built from TRBV28 and TRBJ2-7; D unclear. Per germline, CDR1 MDHEN and CDR2 SYDVKM. V was pared by 4 bases and J by 7 bases, with 14 bases between. The CDR3 has 13 amino acids. CDR3 sequence reads: CASSSGPTQEQYF. The CDR3 DNA reads as TGTGCCAGCAGTTCAGGACCGACTCAAGAGCAGTACTTC.

The V gene is TRBV5-6, the J gene TRBJ2-2; tentative D call: TRBD2 (5 bases). V gave up 4 bases and J gave up 4 bases, with 17 bases separating them. CDR3 size: 16 residues. The germline V gene encodes CDR1 SGHDT and CDR2 YYEEEE. CDR3 protein: CASSPWRAVGTGELFF. Written as DNA, the CDR3 is TGTGCCAGCAGCCCCTGGCGGGCCGTGGGCACCGGGGAGCTGTTTTTT.

The chain employs TRBV5-1 and TRBJ2-7, with unresolved D. CDR3 length: 18 residues. CDR1 is SGHRS, CDR2 YFSETQ, per germline. V was pared by 4 bases and J by 0 bases, with 23 bases between. CDR3 nucleotides: TGCGCCAGCAGCGGAAGCCGGGCCCGACCCCTGAGCTCCTACGAGCAGTACTTC. Translated: CASSGSRARPLSSYEQYF.

This clone appeared once. V gene TRBV4-2 combines with J gene TRBJ2-5, with D possibly matching TRBD2 (6 bases). This CDR3 is 16 amino acids long. In germline, CDR1 is LGHNA, CDR2 YNFKEQ. Trimming pared 0 bases from V and 4 bases from J, leaving 15 bases between. The CDR3 loop is CASSQEPQGAGETQYF. DNA of the CDR3: TGTGCCAGCAGCCAAGAACCCCAGGGAGCGGGAGAGACCCAGTACTTC.

The rearrangement uses TRBV7-9 and TRBJ1-2; D gene unclear. Germline V lookup: CDR1 SEHNR, CDR2 FQNEAQ (reference sequence). V was trimmed by 5 bases and J by 6 bases, leaving 10 bases between them. The CDR3 loop spans 12 amino acids. CDR3 nucleotides: TGTGCCAGCAGCCACCCCATAAATGGCTACACCTTC. Translating it yields CASSHPINGYTF.

The rearrangement joins TRBV6-5 to TRBJ1-2; D ambiguous. Trimming shortened V by 5 bases and J by 4 bases, and 14 bases separated the two germline ends. The CDR3 length is 14 residues. The germline gives CDR1 MNHEY, CDR2 SVGAGI. This CDR3 reads CASSPARGSYGYTF. In nucleotides, the CDR3 is TGTGCCAGCAGTCCCGCCCGGGGAAGCTATGGCTACACCTTC.

The rearrangement links TRBV11-2 to TRBJ2-7; TRBD2 matches at 8 bases. V lost 8 bases to trimming and J lost 2 bases; unmatched junction nucleotides: 8. CDR3 length: 14 amino acids. Germline values: CDR1 SGHAT, CDR2 FQNNGV. CDR3 protein: CASLRTGGPYEQYF. CDR3 nucleotides: TGTGCCAGCCTTCGGACGGGAGGGCCCTACGAGCAGTACTTC.

The J gene is TRBJ2-5, the V gene TRBV5-6; the D gene is possibly TRBD1 (5 bases). Germline-derived CDR1 and CDR2 are SGHDT and YYEEEE. V gave up 0 bases and J gave up 3 bases, with 9 bases separating them. This CDR3 is 14 amino acids long. CDR3 sequence reads: CASSLGGREETQYF. As DNA, the CDR3 is TGTGCCAGCAGCTTGGGTGGCAGGGAAGAGACCCAGTACTTC.

The chain has TRBV5-4 and TRBJ1-1; TRBD1 aligns across 9 bases. Looked up from germline, CDR1 is SGHNT and CDR2 is YYREEE (reference sequence). This CDR3 contains 15 residues. V lost 0 bases, J lost 5 bases, and 5 bases stayed unmatched. The CDR3 protein is CASSLGDRADTEAFF. CDR3 nucleotide sequence: TGTGCCAGCAGCTTGGGGGACAGGGCAGATACTGAAGCTTTCTTT.

The chain has TRBV5-1 and TRBJ2-1, with TRBD2 identical over 8 bases. CDR1 and CDR2 (germline): SGHRS, YFSETQ. The CDR3 length is 16 residues. The V gene end was trimmed by 7 bases and the J gene end by 3 bases; junction bases not matched to a gene: 12. The CDR3 protein is CASGPLSGGIYNEQFF. The DNA of the CDR3 is TGCGCCAGCGGACCACTGTCGGGAGGGATCTACAATGAGCAGTTCTTC.

The chain links TRBV25-1 to TRBJ2-7, with TRBD1 identical over 9 bases. With 8 bases clipped from V and 1 base from J, the junction kept 15 bases outside the gene matches. This CDR3 is 17 amino acids long. CDR1 and CDR2 (germline): MGHDK, SYGVNS. The CDR3 coding sequence is TGTGCCAGCTCCCCCTCACATCGGGACAGGGATTCCTACGAGCAGTACTTC. It yields the protein CASSPSHRDRDSYEQYF.

This clone was recorded only once. The CDR3 DNA reads TGTGCCAGCAGTTTGACAGGGGATAACACCGGGGAGCTGTTTTTT. It yields the protein CASSLTGDNTGELFF. The rearrangement uses TRBV6-5 and TRBJ2-2, with TRBD1 matching over 8 bases. Germline loops: CDR1 MNHEY, CDR2 SVGAGI. The CDR3 runs to 15 residues. Trimming at V came to 4 bases and at J to 2 bases, leaving 3 bases not matched to a gene.

The chain joins TRBV6-6 to TRBJ2-3, with TRBD2 matching 8 bases. The length of the CDR3 is 16 residues. CDR1 and CDR2 (germline): MNHNY, SVGAGI (reference sequence). Germline trimming cut 4 bases from V and 1 base from J; bases unmatched to any gene: 7. CDR3 amino acids: CASSSYSGSRTDTQYF. Here the CDR3 DNA reads TGTGCCAGCAGTTCCTACAGCGGGAGTCGCACAGATACGCAGTATTTT.

This clone was counted between two and nine times. The CDR3 DNA is TGTGCCAGCAGTGAGGGAGTAGCGGGAGAGGTCGGGGAGCTGTTTTTT. The encoded protein is CASSEGVAGEVGELFF. The rearrangement uses TRBV6-4 and TRBJ2-2; 9 nucleotides align to TRBD2. V shed 3 bases, J shed 7 bases, and the junction held 9 bases outside the gene matches. Germline assignment: CDR1 MRHNA and CDR2 SNTAGT. The CDR3 has 16 residues.

The chain links TRBV7-8 to TRBJ2-2, with 7 bases matching TRBD1. The CDR3 contains 16 residues. The junction had 8 bases not matched to a gene; V was cut back by 3 bases and J by 4 bases. CDR1 and CDR2 (germline): SGHVS, FQNEAQ. The CDR3 spells CASSFGKGAITGELFF. The CDR3 region has the DNA TGTGCCAGCAGCTTTGGCAAGGGGGCTATCACCGGGGAGCTGTTTTTT.

This rearrangement joins TRBV9 to TRBJ2-7, with 8 bases that match TRBD1. The CDR3 consists of 16 residues. CDR1 is SGDLS and CDR2 is YYNGEE in the germline V gene. V lost 3 bases and J lost 5; bases outside the gene matches: 13. The CDR3 loop reads CASSATGAGGYDEQYF. The CDR3 DNA reads TGTGCCAGCAGCGCGACAGGGGCTGGGGGATATGACGAGCAGTACTTC.

The V call is TRBV5-4, the J call TRBJ1-2, with TRBD1 matching over 7 bases. Germline V gene sequence: CDR1 SGHNT, CDR2 YYREEE (reference sequence). The length of the CDR3 is 14 residues. The J segment lost 4 bases and the V segment lost 0 bases, leaving 3 bases of the junction unmatched. CDR3 DNA: TGTGCCAGCAGCTTGGGAGGGGGCGGCTATGGCTACACCTTC. Its protein is CASSLGGGGYGYTF.

This clone occurred a few times. This chain links TRBV6-1 with TRBJ2-7; 8 nucleotides line up with TRBD1. The V and J ends lost 7 bases and 7 bases, in that order; junction bases with no gene match: 12. This CDR3 spans 14 amino acids. Germline loops: CDR1 MNHNS, CDR2 SASEGT. Written as DNA, the CDR3 is TGTGCCAGCACGACACAGGGGGAGGCGGGTGAGCAGTACTTC. It specifies CASTTQGEAGEQYF.

The rearrangement links TRBV7-2 to TRBJ1-1; no clear D. In germline, CDR1 is SGHTA, CDR2 FQGNSA. This CDR3 contains 13 residues. V was trimmed by 2 bases and J by 1 base, leaving 5 bases between them. CDR3 sequence (DNA): TGTGCCAGCAGCTTAAGGCAGAACACTGAAGCTTTCTTT. It specifies CASSLRQNTEAFF. Full variable domain (outside the CDR3, taken from reference TRBV7-2 and TRBJ1-1): GAGVSQSPSNKVTEKGKDVELRCDPISGHTALYWYRQSLGQGLEFLIYFQGNSAPDKSGLPSDRFSAERTGGSVSTLTIQRTQQEDSAVYLCASSLRQNTEAFFGQGTRLTVV.

This clone came up once. The chain recombines TRBV27 with TRBJ1-2; D unclear. Germline loops: CDR1 MNHEY, CDR2 SMNVEV (reference sequence). V was cut by 6 bases and J by 4 bases, with 15 bases left in between. This CDR3 region has 14 residues. CDR3 region: CASSSQWEIYGYTF. In DNA, the CDR3 is TGTGCCAGCAGCTCCCAATGGGAGATCTATGGCTACACCTTC.

The rearrangement uses TRBV29-1 and TRBJ2-7; a possible D gene is TRBD2 (5 bases). V was trimmed by 6 bases and J by 3 bases, leaving 9 bases between them. Germline values: CDR1 SQVTM, CDR2 ANQGSEA. The CDR3 spans 11 residues. The CDR3 here is CSVPGDYEQYF. In DNA form, the CDR3 reads TGCAGCGTCCCCGGGGACTACGAGCAGTACTTC.

The chain carries TRBV7-2 and TRBJ2-7; D unresolved. Trimming pared 3 bases from V and 1 base from J, leaving 10 bases between. The CDR3 runs to 14 residues. Germline-derived CDR1 and CDR2 are SGHTA and FQGNSA. The DNA of the CDR3 is TGTGCCAGCAGCTTCGATACCGGTTCCTACGAGCAGTACTTC. It codes for CASSFDTGSYEQYF. Looking up the rest from reference TRBV7-2 and TRBJ2-7 gives the full variable domain: GAGVSQSPSNKVTEKGKDVELRCDPISGHTALYWYRQSLGQGLEFLIYFQGNSAPDKSGLPSDRFSAERTGGSVSTLTIQRTQQEDSAVYLCASSFDTGSYEQYFGPGTRLTVT.

This clone was detected only a few times. The chain recombines TRBV2 with TRBJ2-2, with 8 bases identical to TRBD1. The CDR3 runs 15 residues. J gave up 4 bases and V 6 bases, and 7 bases lay outside the gene matches. The germline V gene encodes CDR1 SNHLY and CDR2 FYNNEI. The CDR3 sequence is CASRPQGAGTGELFF. In DNA, the CDR3 is TGTGCCAGCAGACCCCAGGGGGCGGGCACCGGGGAGCTGTTTTTT. Together with reference TRBV2 and TRBJ2-2, the CDR3 gives the full variable domain: EPEVTQTPSHQVTQMGQEVILRCVPISNHLYFYWYRQILGQKVEFLVSFYNNEISEKSEIFDDQFSVERPDGSNFTLKIRSTKLEDSAMYFCASRPQGAGTGELFFGEGSRLTVL.

This chain uses TRBV6-5 with TRBJ2-1, with 7 bases identical to TRBD2. The CDR3 spans 14 residues. From germline, CDR1 is MNHEY and CDR2 SVGAGI. After removal of 8 bases from V and 2 bases from J, the junction contained 6 bases not matched to a gene. Here the CDR3 DNA reads TGTGCCAGCGGGATAGCGGGTACCTACAATGAGCAGTTCTTC. It is translated as CASGIAGTYNEQFF.

The table lists this clone with a count of one. J is TRBJ2-7 and V is TRBV7-9, with TRBD2 matching 16 bases. The CDR3 is made up of 17 amino acids. The ends lost 5 bases at V and 0 bases at J; junction bases unmatched: 4. Germline V gene lookup returns CDR1 SEHNR and CDR2 FQNEAQ (reference sequence). The CDR3 bases are TGTGCCAGCAGCCGGGGACTAGCGGGAGGGTCCTCCTACGAGCAGTACTTC. Encoded protein: CASSRGLAGGSSYEQYF.

The rearrangement joins TRBV4-1 to TRBJ1-4; D unresolved. This CDR3 is 15 amino acids long. Trimming cost V 1 base and J 8 bases, with 14 bases left between them. Per germline, CDR1 MGHRA and CDR2 YSYEKL. CDR3 region: CASSQGHSETEKLFF. The DNA of the CDR3 is TGCGCCAGCAGCCAAGGTCACTCGGAGACGGAAAAACTGTTTTTT.

The gene calls are TRBV7-8 and TRBJ1-5, with a tentative D call TRBD1 (5 bases). The CDR3 is 17 amino acids. The germline V and J ends were trimmed by 1 base and 1 base, with 14 bases remaining between them. Germline assignment: CDR1 SGHVS and CDR2 FQNEAQ. CDR3 bases: TGTGCCAGCAGCTTAGGGGCGGGGACGCTAAGCAATCAGCCCCAGCATTTT. As protein: CASSLGAGTLSNQPQHF.

The chain couples TRBV19 to TRBJ2-2; TRBD1 matches 12 bases. CDR1 is LNHDA, CDR2 SQIVND, per germline (reference sequence). J was trimmed by 7 bases and V by 6 bases; bases with no gene match: 6. The CDR3 sequence is 15 residues long. CDR3 residues: CASRRDRGQLGELFF. The DNA of the CDR3 is TGTGCCAGTAGACGGGACAGGGGGCAACTCGGGGAGCTGTTTTTT. Based on the CDR3 plus reference TRBV19 and TRBJ2-2, the full variable domain is DGGITQSPKYLFRKEGQNVTLSCEQNLNHDAMYWYRQDPGQGLRLIYYSQIVNDFQKGDIAEGYSVSREKKESFPLTVTSAQKNPTAFYLCASRRDRGQLGELFFGEGSRLTVL.

This clone was observed a single time. The V gene is TRBV9, the J gene TRBJ2-2; tentatively, D is TRBD1 (5 bases). The CDR3 contains 18 residues. Per the germline V gene, CDR1 is SGDLS and CDR2 is YYNGEE. The ends were cut back, 1 base at V and 1 base at J, with 17 bases in the middle. The CDR3 spells CASSVFALGRRNTGELFF. DNA of the CDR3: TGTGCCAGCAGCGTATTCGCCTTGGGGCGGAGGAACACCGGGGAGCTGTTTTTT.